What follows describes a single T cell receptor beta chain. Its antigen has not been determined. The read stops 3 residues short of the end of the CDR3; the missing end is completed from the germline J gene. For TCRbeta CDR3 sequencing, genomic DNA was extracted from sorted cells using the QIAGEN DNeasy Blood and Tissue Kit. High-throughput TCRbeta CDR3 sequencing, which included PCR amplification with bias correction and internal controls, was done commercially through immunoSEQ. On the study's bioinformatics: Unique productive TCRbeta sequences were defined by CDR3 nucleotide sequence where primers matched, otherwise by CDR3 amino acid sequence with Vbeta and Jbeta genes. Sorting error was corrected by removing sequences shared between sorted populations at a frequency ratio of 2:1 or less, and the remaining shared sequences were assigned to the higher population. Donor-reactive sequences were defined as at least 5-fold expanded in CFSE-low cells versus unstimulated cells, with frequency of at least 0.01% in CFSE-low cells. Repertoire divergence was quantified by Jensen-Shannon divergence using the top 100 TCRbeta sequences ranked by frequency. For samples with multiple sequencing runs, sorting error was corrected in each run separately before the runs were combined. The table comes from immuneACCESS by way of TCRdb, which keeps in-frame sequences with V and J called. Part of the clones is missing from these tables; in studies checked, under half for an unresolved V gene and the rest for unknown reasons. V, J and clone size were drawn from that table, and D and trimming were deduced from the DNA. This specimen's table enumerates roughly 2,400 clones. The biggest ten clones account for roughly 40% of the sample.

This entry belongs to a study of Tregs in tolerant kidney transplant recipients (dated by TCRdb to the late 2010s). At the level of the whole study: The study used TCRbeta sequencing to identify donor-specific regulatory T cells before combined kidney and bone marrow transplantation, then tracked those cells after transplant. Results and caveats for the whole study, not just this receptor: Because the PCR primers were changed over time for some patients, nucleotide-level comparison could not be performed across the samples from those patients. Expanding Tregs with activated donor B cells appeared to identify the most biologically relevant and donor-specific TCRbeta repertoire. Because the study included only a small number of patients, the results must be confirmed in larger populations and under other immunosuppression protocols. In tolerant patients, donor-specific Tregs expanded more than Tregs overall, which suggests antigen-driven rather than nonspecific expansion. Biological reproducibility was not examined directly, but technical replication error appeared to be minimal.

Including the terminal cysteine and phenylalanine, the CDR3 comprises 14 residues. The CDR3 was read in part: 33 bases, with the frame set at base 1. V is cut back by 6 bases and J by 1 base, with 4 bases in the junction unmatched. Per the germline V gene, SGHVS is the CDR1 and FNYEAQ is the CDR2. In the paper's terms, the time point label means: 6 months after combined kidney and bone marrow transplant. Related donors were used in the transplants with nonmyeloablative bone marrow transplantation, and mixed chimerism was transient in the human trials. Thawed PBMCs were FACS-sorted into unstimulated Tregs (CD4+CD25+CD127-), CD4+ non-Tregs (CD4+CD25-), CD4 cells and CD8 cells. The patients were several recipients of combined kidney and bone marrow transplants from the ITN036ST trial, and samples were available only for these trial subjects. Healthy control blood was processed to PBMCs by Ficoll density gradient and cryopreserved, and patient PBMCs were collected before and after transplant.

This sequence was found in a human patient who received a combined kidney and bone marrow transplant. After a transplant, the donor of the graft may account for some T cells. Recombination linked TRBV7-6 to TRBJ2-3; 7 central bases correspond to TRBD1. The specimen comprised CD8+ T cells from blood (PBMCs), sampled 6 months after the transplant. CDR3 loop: CASSRTGGTDTQYF. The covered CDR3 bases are TGTGCCAGCAGTCGGACAGGAGGCACAGATACG. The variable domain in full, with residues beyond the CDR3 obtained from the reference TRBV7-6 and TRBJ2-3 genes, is GAGVSQSPRYKVTKRGQDVALRCDPISGHVSLYWYRQALGQGPEFLTYFNYEAQQDKSGLPNDRFSAERPEGSISTLTIQRTEQRDSAMYRCASSRTGGTDTQYFGPGTRLTVL.